These 16 T cell receptor beta chains originate from one sample sequenced in a study of shared clonotypes between healthy human individuals. Assay: immunoSEQ multiplex PCR; the TCRdb copy retains only in-frame clones and omits some. The repertoire has 600,000 to 750,000 clones, 72% of them found once; the top ten carry over 1.5%. Sequencing used memory CD4+ T cells sorted from blood. Subset given: CD45RA-negative fraction. Receptors were obtained from a woman in her twenties or thirties in good health.

The table lists this clone with a few counts. The chain joins TRBV14 to TRBJ2-3; 7 nucleotides line up with TRBD2. Germline lookup yields CDR1 SGHDN and CDR2 FVKESK. The CDR3 contains 14 residues. Trimming removed 2 bases from V and 3 bases from J; junction bases left unmatched: 2. CDR3 sequence: CASSQQLATDTQYF. The CDR3 DNA sequence: TGTGCCAGCAGCCAACAACTAGCGACAGATACGCAGTATTTT.

V is TRBV2 and J is TRBJ2-5, with TRBD1 matching over 10 bases. J was trimmed by 2 bases and V by 6 bases; bases with no gene match: 6. Germline V gene data show CDR1 as SNHLY and CDR2 as FYNNEI. The CDR3 has 15 residues. The CDR3 region has the DNA TGTGCCAGCAGCCCAGGGACAGGGGAACAAGAGACCCAGTACTTC. Encoded protein: CASSPGTGEQETQYF. The whole variable domain, filled in from reference TRBV2 and TRBJ2-5, reads EPEVTQTPSHQVTQMGQEVILRCVPISNHLYFYWYRQILGQKVEFLVSFYNNEISEKSEIFDDQFSVERPDGSNFTLKIRSTKLEDSAMYFCASSPGTGEQETQYFGPGTRLLVL.

This clone was detected only once. The chain uses TRBV19 and TRBJ1-5; possibly TRBD1 for D (5 bases). Trimming cost V 8 bases and J 5 bases, with 25 bases left between them. Germline V gene lookup returns CDR1 LNHDA and CDR2 SQIVND (reference sequence). The CDR3 contains 17 residues. The CDR3 reads CASRQKVRGRADQPQHF. In nucleotides, the CDR3 is TGTGCCAGTCGACAGAAGGTCCGGGGGAGAGCCGATCAGCCCCAGCATTTT.

This chain links TRBV7-8 with TRBJ2-7, with D unclear. Trimming cost V 1 base and J 2 bases, with 9 bases left between them. The germline V gene has CDR1 SGHVS and CDR2 FQNEAQ. CDR3 length: 14 residues. In DNA form, the CDR3 reads TGTGCCAGCAGCTTAGATGTAGGGCCCTACGAGCAGTACTTC. Translation gives CASSLDVGPYEQYF.

The chain links TRBV6-5 to TRBJ2-7; 9 bases line up with TRBD1. Germline V CDR1 and CDR2: MNHEY, SVGAGI. The CDR3 runs 15 residues. V lost 2 bases to trimming and J lost 5 bases; unmatched junction nucleotides: 7. The CDR3 coding sequence is TGTGCCAGCAGTTACCTGAAGGGACAGGGACACGAGCAGTACTTC. Residues: CASSYLKGQGHEQYF.

The rearrangement joins TRBV7-3 to TRBJ2-3; D remains ambiguous. The CDR3 runs 15 residues. The germline gives CDR1 SGHTA, CDR2 FQGTGA. V gave up 2 bases and J gave up 4 bases, with 13 bases separating them. CDR3 nucleotides: TGTGCCAGCAGCTTACTTGCCGCAGTTGCAGATACGCAGTATTTT. It codes for CASSLLAAVADTQYF.

The CDR3 is CASSLVGQGHEQFF. The CDR3 coding sequence is TGTGCCAGCAGCTTAGTGGGACAGGGACATGAGCAGTTCTTC. The chain links TRBV7-6 to TRBJ2-1, with 9 bases matching TRBD1. V lost 1 base, J lost 8 bases, and 3 bases stayed unmatched. The CDR3 runs to 14 residues. Germline V gene lookup returns CDR1 SGHVS and CDR2 FNYEAQ.

This clone was observed once. The rearrangement joins TRBV7-8 to TRBJ2-7; 7 positions agree with TRBD2. CDR1 is SGHVS, CDR2 FQNEAQ, per germline. V lost 1 base, J lost 4 bases, and 7 bases stayed unmatched. CDR3 length: 15 residues. CDR3: CASSLELAVIYEQYF. The DNA for the CDR3 is TGTGCCAGCAGCTTAGAGCTAGCGGTAATTTACGAGCAGTACTTC.

V is TRBV7-2 and J is TRBJ2-7, with TRBD1 matching over 10 bases. CDR3 size: 15 residues. The V gene end was trimmed by 4 bases and the J gene end by 4 bases; junction bases not matched to a gene: 7. Germline V gene data show CDR1 as SGHTA and CDR2 as FQGNSA. The CDR3 nucleotides read TGTGCCAGCAGCTCCGGGACAGGGGAGAGGTACGAGCAGTACTTC. This gives the protein CASSSGTGERYEQYF.

The CDR3 nucleotides read TGTGCCAGCAGCTCCGGACCCTCCTACGAGCAGTACTTC. It codes for CASSSGPSYEQYF. The chain recombines TRBV13 with TRBJ2-7; D is unresolved. Germline V gene data show CDR1 as PRHDT and CDR2 as FYEKMQ (reference sequence). The V end was cut by 4 bases, the J end by 0 bases, with 7 bases between. The CDR3 runs 13 residues.

This clone was seen only once. The chain joins TRBV5-8 to TRBJ2-3; no clear D. Germline CDR1 SGHTS, CDR2 YDEGEE. The CDR3 has 13 residues. The V end was cut by 0 bases, the J end by 2 bases, with 4 bases between. CDR3 protein: CASSLDHTDTQYF. The CDR3 DNA reads TGTGCCAGCAGCTTGGACCACACAGATACGCAGTATTTT.

The V and J genes are TRBV15 and TRBJ2-1; weak D call: TRBD2 (5 bases). Germline CDR1 LNHNV, CDR2 YYDKDF (reference sequence). The CDR3 consists of 13 residues. The V end lost 5 bases, the J end lost 5 bases, and 10 bases lay between the germline ends. CDR3 in amino acids: CATSQSGDNEQFF. Written as DNA, the CDR3 is TGTGCCACCAGCCAATCCGGGGACAATGAGCAGTTCTTC.

Worth noting for this clone: The identical CDR3 is also encoded by other nucleotide sequences in the sample. The CDR3 loop reads CASSLGTANTEAFF. CDR3 nucleotides: TGCGCCAGCAGCTTGGGGACAGCGAACACTGAAGCTTTCTTT. The V gene is TRBV5-1, the J gene TRBJ1-1; possibly TRBD1 for D (6 bases). With 0 bases removed from V and 1 base from J, the gap between germline ends came to 7 bases. Germline V CDR1 and CDR2: SGHRS, YFSETQ. The length of the CDR3 is 14 residues.

V usage is TRBV6-5 and J usage is TRBJ1-4; D may be TRBD1 (6 bases). Germline-derived CDR1 and CDR2 are MNHEY and SVGAGI. The CDR3 consists of 15 residues. V was pared by 0 bases and J by 8 bases, with 13 bases between. CDR3 in DNA: TGTGCCAGCAGTTACTCCTGGGGGCGTAAGGAAAAACTGTTTTTT. As protein: CASSYSWGRKEKLFF.

This clone was detected a few times. This CDR3 is also generated by other DNA sequences in the sample. The chain links TRBV5-1 to TRBJ2-7; 8 nucleotides align to TRBD1. CDR3 length equals 15 residues. The V gene end was trimmed by 1 base and the J gene end by 2 bases; junction bases not matched to a gene: 5. From germline, CDR1 is SGHRS and CDR2 YFSETQ. The CDR3: CASSLLGQGPYEQYF. The CDR3 region has the DNA TGCGCCAGCAGCTTGCTAGGACAGGGTCCCTACGAGCAGTACTTC.

The rearrangement uses TRBV30 and TRBJ2-5, with D unclear. Near its end, the DNA agrees better with TRBJ2-7, so the J call may be wrong. CDR3 length: 13 residues. Germline lookup yields CDR1 GTSNPN and CDR2 SVGIG (reference sequence). The CDR3 protein is CAWSLDNSYEQYF. DNA for the CDR3: TGTGCCTGGAGTTTAGACAACTCCTACGAGCAGTACTTC.